This T cell receptor beta chain was found in a study of blood T cell repertoires in COVID-19. Per the authors' pipeline: Amplified reference gene primers provided the basis for estimating nucleated cell counts. The table came from immunoSEQ multiplex PCR; TCRdb's copy has only in-frame clones and leaves some out. That table furnishes V, J and clone size, whereas the DNA furnished D and trimming. The data hold about 200,000 clones, with more than 75% observed a single time. CDR1 and CDR2 from the germline V gene are WNHNN and SYGVQD (reference sequence). This CDR3 region has 14 residues. V dropped 5 bases and J dropped 5; count of bases not matched to a gene: 5.

The chain uses TRBV10-1 and TRBJ1-4; 7 bases fit TRBD1. The receptor was derived from a man in his 60s with acute or convalescent COVID-19. Source material: peripheral blood. The CDR3, as DNA: TGCGCCAGCAGTCTCAGGGGGTCGAATGAAAAACTGTTTTTT. Protein product: CASSLRGSNEKLFF.